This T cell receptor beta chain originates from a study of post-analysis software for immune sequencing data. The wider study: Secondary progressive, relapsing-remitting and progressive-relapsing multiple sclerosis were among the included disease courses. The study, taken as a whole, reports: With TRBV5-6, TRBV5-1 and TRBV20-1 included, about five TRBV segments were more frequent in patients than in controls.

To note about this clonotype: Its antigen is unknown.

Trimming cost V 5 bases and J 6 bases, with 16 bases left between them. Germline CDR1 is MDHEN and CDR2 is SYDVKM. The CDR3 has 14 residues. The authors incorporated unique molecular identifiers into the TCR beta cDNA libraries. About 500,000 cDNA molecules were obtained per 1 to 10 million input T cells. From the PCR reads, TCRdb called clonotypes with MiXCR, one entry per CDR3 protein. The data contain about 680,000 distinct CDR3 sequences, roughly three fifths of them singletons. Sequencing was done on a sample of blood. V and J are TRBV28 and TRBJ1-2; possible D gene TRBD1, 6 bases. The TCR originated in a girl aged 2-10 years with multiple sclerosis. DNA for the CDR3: TGTGCCAGCAGTGGCCCCGGGACACTGAATGGCTACACCTTC. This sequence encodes CASSGPGTLNGYTF.